The sequence of this T cell receptor (beta chain) was determined in a study of CD8+ T cells in alopecia areata. The wider study: For the treated group, dosing was oral tofacitinib at 5 to 10 mg twice daily.

Germline V gene data show CDR1 as SGHTA and CDR2 as FQGNSA. The CDR3 length is 14 residues. V lost 1 base and J lost 11, with 15 bases in between. RNA was extracted and reverse transcribed into cDNA as the sequencing template. Data came from immunoSEQ multiplex PCR; TCRdb stores just in-frame clones and leaves some out. The table records 150,000 to 200,000 clones, 60% of them present only once. Treatment of the sample: oral pan-JAK inhibitor, 5-10 mg twice daily. To note about this clone: The antigen is unknown.

Regarding the study as a whole: Administration of tofacitinib significantly diminished scalp clonality and expanded CD8+ clones within the top 100. The study found TCR sharing across patients less clear than in mice, possibly for HLA reasons.

This TCR derives from a human donor with alopecia areata. This chain joins TRBV7-2 and TRBJ1-5, with D possibly matching TRBD1 (6 bases). The sample in question was CD4+ T cells sorted from blood, obtained at week 24, from a patient treated with tofacitinib. The CDR3 here is CASSLVGAPQAQHF. CDR3 sequence (DNA): TGTGCCAGCAGCTTAGTGGGGGCGCCCCAGGCCCAGCATTTT.